These 18 T cell receptor beta chains were all obtained from the same sample, sequenced in a study of blood T cell repertoires in COVID-19. TCRdb's copy holds only in-frame clones and misses some; the assay was immunoSEQ multiplex PCR. This table has 200,000 to 250,000 clones, around 84% appearing once. The sample taken for sequencing was peripheral blood. These receptors were obtained from a middle-aged man with acute or convalescent COVID-19.

This clone came up once. The J gene is TRBJ1-2, the V gene TRBV27; 10 bases map to TRBD1. Germline CDR1 is MNHEY and CDR2 is SMNVEV (reference sequence). The CDR3 has 15 amino acids. V gave up 5 bases and J gave up 4 bases; unmatched junction bases: 7. The DNA of the CDR3 is TGTGCCAGCAGTGCGACGACAGGGGGCGGCTATGGCTACACCTTC. Protein: CASSATTGGGYGYTF.

As DNA, the CDR3 is TGTGCCAGCAGTGTCATAGGGGGCAACTATGGCTACACCTTC. Translated, it gives CASSVIGGNYGYTF. The V gene is TRBV28, the J gene TRBJ1-2, with TRBD1 matching 7 bases. Germline CDR1 MDHEN, CDR2 SYDVKM. Trimming took 5 bases from V and 2 from J; bases not matched to a gene: 5. The CDR3 has 14 amino acids.

The chain employs TRBV7-8 and TRBJ1-4; D is perhaps TRBD1 (5 bases). The CDR3 loop spans 14 amino acids. Trimming removed 2 bases from V and 6 bases from J, with 10 bases in between. Looked up from germline, CDR1 is SGHVS and CDR2 is FQNEAQ. CDR3 protein: CASSLRGMDEKLFF. The CDR3 DNA reads as TGTGCCAGCAGCTTAAGGGGAATGGATGAAAAACTGTTTTTT.

The J gene is TRBJ1-3, the V gene TRBV6-1; 11 bases align to TRBD1. Germline loops: CDR1 MNHNS, CDR2 SASEGT. The junction had 6 bases not matched to a gene; V was cut back by 4 bases and J by 4 bases. The CDR3 extends over 16 amino acids. The CDR3 sequence is CASSARTGGAGNTIYF. In DNA form, the CDR3 reads TGTGCCAGCAGTGCCCGGACAGGGGGCGCAGGAAACACCATATATTTT.

The chain recombines TRBV7-2 with TRBJ1-6, with 7 bases that match TRBD1. The trim removed 8 bases at V and 10 bases at J, leaving 8 bases unmatched. Germline V gives CDR1 SGHTA, CDR2 FQGNSA. The CDR3 runs to 13 residues. DNA for the CDR3: TGTGCCAGCGCAGGGGGGTCGAGATCACCCCTCCACTTT. It is translated as CASAGGSRSPLHF.

This sequence joins TRBV2 and TRBJ1-6; possible D gene TRBD1, 6 bases. This CDR3 contains 14 residues. Germline-derived CDR1 and CDR2 are SNHLY and FYNNEI. Trimming left V 6 bases short and J 6 bases short, with 12 bases between. CDR3: CASRSGTPNSPLHF. In DNA form, the CDR3 reads TGTGCCAGCAGGTCCGGGACACCTAATTCACCCCTCCACTTT.

This sequence joins TRBV19 and TRBJ2-7; 8 bases agree with TRBD1. Germline values: CDR1 LNHDA, CDR2 SQIVND (reference sequence). This CDR3 region has 14 residues. The trim removed 4 bases at V and 7 bases at J, leaving 9 bases unmatched. Written as DNA, the CDR3 is TGTGCCAGTAGTAAATGGACAGGGCCTAAAGAGCAGTACTTC. Protein sequence: CASSKWTGPKEQYF.

V gene TRBV27 combines with J gene TRBJ1-3; tentative D call: TRBD1 (6 bases). CDR1 and CDR2 from the germline V gene are MNHEY and SMNVEV (reference sequence). V shed 6 bases and J shed 0 bases, with 15 bases lying between them. The length of the CDR3 is 16 residues. The CDR3 DNA reads as TGTGCCAGCAGACCTTTAACAGGGCACTCTGGAAACACCATATATTTT. It translates to CASRPLTGHSGNTIYF.

Turning to this clone: The identical CDR3 is also encoded by other nucleotide sequences in the sample. The rearrangement joins TRBV4-3 to TRBJ2-2; TRBD2 agrees at 9 bases. The CDR3 is made up of 16 amino acids. The germline gives CDR1 LGHNA, CDR2 YSLEER. Trimming took 0 bases from V and 4 from J; bases not matched to a gene: 3. CDR3 sequence: CASSQDGGGATGELFF. The CDR3 DNA follows: TGCGCCAGCAGCCAAGACGGCGGGGGGGCCACCGGGGAGCTGTTTTTT.

This sequence joins TRBV7-9 and TRBJ1-1; D is unresolved. Germline lookup yields CDR1 SEHNR and CDR2 FQNEAQ (reference sequence). V lost 3 bases and J lost 1, with 9 bases in between. This CDR3 is built from 14 residues. The CDR3 region has the DNA TGTGCCAGCAGCTTCACCAGTGGGAACACTGAAGCTTTCTTT. Translated, it gives CASSFTSGNTEAFF.

The V and J genes are TRBV7-2 and TRBJ2-7, with no clear D. CDR3 length: 14 amino acids. CDR1 is SGHTA and CDR2 is FQGNSA in the germline V gene. Trimming cost V 1 base and J 1 base, with 8 bases left between them. The CDR3 DNA reads as TGTGCCAGCAGCTTAGAGCTGGTTTCCTACGAGCAGTACTTC. It encodes CASSLELVSYEQYF.

This chain uses TRBV5-6 with TRBJ2-3, with 9 positions matching TRBD1. The V gene's germline CDR1 is SGHDT and CDR2 YYEEEE. The junction had 2 bases not matched to a gene; V was cut back by 3 bases and J by 0 bases. The CDR3 is 15 residues long. The CDR3 loop reads CASSWGTGSTDTQYF. Written as DNA, the CDR3 is TGTGCCAGCAGCTGGGGGACAGGGAGCACAGATACGCAGTATTTT.

The V and J genes are TRBV9 and TRBJ2-7; D gene ambiguous. The CDR3 contains 14 residues. Between the trimmed V and J ends, which lost 0 bases and 1 base, there was a span of 8 bases. The germline gives CDR1 SGDLS, CDR2 YYNGEE. The CDR3 is CASSVDGSSYEQYF. The DNA for the CDR3 is TGTGCCAGCAGCGTAGATGGCAGTTCCTACGAGCAGTACTTC.

CDR3 protein: CASIYSGGFNYGYTF. For the CDR3, the DNA is TGTGCCAGCATCTACTCGGGGGGGTTCAACTATGGCTACACCTTC. The gene calls are TRBV28 and TRBJ1-2; TRBD1 is a possible D gene (5 bases). Trimming removed 7 bases at V and 2 bases at J, with 17 bases between. There are 15 residues in the CDR3. Germline assignment: CDR1 MDHEN and CDR2 SYDVKM.

This clone was seen just once. This chain links TRBV19 with TRBJ2-1, with 8 bases fitting TRBD2. Trimming cost V 0 bases and J 5 bases; bases outside gene matches: 6. The CDR3 has 16 amino acids. The germline V gene has CDR1 LNHDA and CDR2 SQIVND (reference sequence). The CDR3 protein is CASSIDSGGPNNEQFF. The CDR3 DNA follows: TGTGCCAGTAGTATAGATTCGGGGGGGCCTAACAATGAGCAGTTCTTC.

There are a few counts of this clone. The rearrangement joins TRBV5-1 to TRBJ2-7; 10 nucleotides match TRBD1. The ends lost 4 bases at V and 7 bases at J; junction bases unmatched: 8. The CDR3 is 14 amino acids. Per the germline V gene, CDR1 is SGHRS and CDR2 is YFSETQ. The CDR3 region is CASSPRQGAGEQYF. CDR3 nucleotide sequence: TGCGCCAGCAGCCCCAGACAGGGGGCGGGTGAGCAGTACTTC.

This rearrangement joins TRBV3-1 (or the pseudogene TRBV3-2) to TRBJ2-1; TRBD2 agrees at 7 bases. The V gene's germline CDR1 is LGHDT and CDR2 YNNKEL (reference sequence). CDR3 length equals 15 residues. V was pared by 0 bases and J by 3 bases, with 2 bases of the junction left unmatched. CDR3 region: CASSQDPSGYNEQFF. The CDR3 region has the DNA TGTGCCAGCAGCCAAGATCCTAGCGGCTACAATGAGCAGTTCTTC.

The genes are TRBV4-2 and TRBJ1-1; no clear D. Per germline, CDR1 LGHNA and CDR2 YNFKEQ. CDR3 length: 14 amino acids. Trimming cost V 1 base and J 3 bases, with 9 bases left between them. The chain's CDR3 is CASSQGRGDTEAFF. The CDR3, as DNA: TGTGCCAGCAGCCAAGGCCGCGGGGACACTGAAGCTTTCTTT.